The T cell receptor (beta chain) under discussion was sequenced for a study of blood T cell repertoires in COVID-19. The CDR3 loop spans 16 amino acids. V was pared by 5 bases and J by 6 bases, with 18 bases between. Per germline, CDR1 SGHTS and CDR2 YDEGEE. Produced via immunoSEQ multiplex PCR; TCRdb's table is partial and in-frame only. The sample contains tens of thousands of clones, about 80% of which appear only once. This sequence joins TRBV5-8 and TRBJ1-6, with D unclear. Sequencing was performed on peripheral blood. This TCR was sampled from a man in his sixties or seventies with acute or convalescent COVID-19. The CDR3 reads CASSPSGARINSPLHF. In DNA, the CDR3 is TGTGCCAGCAGTCCAAGCGGTGCCAGAATTAATTCACCCCTCCACTTT.